Included here is one T cell receptor beta chain sequence, with context. This clonotype was picked up many times. What this receptor recognizes is not known. No much larger clonotype is one base removed from it; base qualities were not supplied. V was cut back by 5 bases and J by 5 bases, leaving a gap of 13 bases between them. The cysteine opens and the phenylalanine closes a CDR3 of 14 amino acids. CDR3 DNA only is kept here, 42 bases in frame from base 1. The record originates from a study of T cells in Graves' hyperthyroidism and ophthalmopathy (dated by TCRdb to the late 2010s). For the wider study: Peripheral blood samples were taken at the time of initial diagnosis, prior to any treatment. TCR V-J signatures able to tell the groups apart were searched for in a discovery cohort of more than 90 patients, of whom roughly 42 had Graves' ophthalmopathy and around 56 had stable Graves' hyperthyroidism. Prospective prediction of ophthalmopathy was tested in an independent validation cohort of some 19 hyperthyroidism patients and 15 to 17 patients who later progressed to ophthalmopathy. The approximately 90 discovery patients were randomly split 7:3 into training and test sets. Thyroid tissue and blood T-cell repertoires from six Graves' hyperthyroidism patients were also compared in the study. Following sampling, methimazole starting at 30 mg daily was given to hyperthyroidism patients, and high-dose intravenous methylprednisolone was given to ophthalmopathy patients. The paper describes TCR Vbeta CDR3 sequencing of more than 120 peripheral blood samples, made up of under 50 ophthalmopathy patients, roughly 80 hyperthyroidism patients and around 17 progressor patients.

Ophthalmopathy patients had moderately to severely active disease, Clinical Activity Score of at least 3, NOSPECS grade of at least 4, and duration under 3 months. Any patient with an uncontrolled infection, another autoimmune disease, pregnancy or lactation was excluded. Diagnoses were established on the basis of clinical symptoms, serum thyroxine and TRAb, thyroid ultrasound, and orbital computed tomography. PBMCs were isolated from 7.5 to 10 ml of fresh peripheral blood by Ficoll-Paque density gradient centrifugation. Total RNA was extracted with Trizol reagent, and quality was checked on an Agilent 2100 Bioanalyzer. TCR beta CDR3 regions were amplified from RNA transcripts. A first-round RT-PCR of the TCR CDR3 used the HTBI primer set with the Qiagen OneStep RT-PCR kit. Libraries were constructed in a second round of multiplex PCR, after which size selection and purification were performed. Sequencing of the libraries was done on an Illumina HiSeq2000 using paired-end 100 bp reads. For the original study's pipeline: Raw data were processed with SOAPnuke, discarding reads with adapters, uncalled bases, mean Phred below 15, or no exact constant-primer or identifier match. High-quality paired reads were merged using COPE v1.2.5, and each unique nucleotide sequence was defined as a clonotype. Clonotypes were aligned to IMGT TRBV, TRBD and TRBJ reference segments using MiTCR v1.1. The analysis was restricted to V-J combinations with a frequency above 0.0001, which together covered just over 98% of the repertoires. A TCS score was defined as the ratio between F50 (clonal expansion) and ExV (chaos), using BLOSUM62-based TCRdist between CDR3 peptides within each V-J. Welch's t-statistics and random forest reduced around 520 V-J features to 10 to 15, which were used in a naive Bayes classifier (R e1071). TCRdb reworked the public reads: Q25 trimming with fastp, MiXCR clone assembly, productive beta chains retained. Records with the same CDR3 protein are collapsed into one entry carrying the most frequent genes and DNA. The authors' filters were not applied to this entry. In all, the sample holds 410,000 or so distinct CDR3 sequences, and approximately 14% of those were seen once. Less than 15% of the sample is held by the ten biggest clonotypes.

Broader findings and caveats from the paper: Blood samples also contained most of the expanded thyroid clonotypes (frequency above 0.001), which suggests that blood repertoires may reflect thyroid immune responses. Sample size was not statistically predetermined, and investigators were not blinded to group allocation. A 13 V-J signature model separated ophthalmopathy from stable hyperthyroidism, with around 91% sensitivity and about 81% specificity in cross-validation and 80%/75% in testing. In validation, the model predicted progression to ophthalmopathy with just under 71% sensitivity and approximately 78% specificity, a median of 6.5 months before onset.

Sequences were obtained from blood. The chain links TRBV12-3 or TRBV12-4 with TRBJ2-4, and TRBD2 may be the D gene, going by 5 matching bases. The origin of this receptor is a man aged 18 to 35 with Graves' ophthalmopathy. In nucleotide form, the sequence is TGTGCCAGCAGTCCTCGGGATAGGGAAAACATTCAGTACTTC. Protein translation: CASSPRDRENIQYF.